A single sample gave rise to the 23 T cell receptor beta chains below, sequenced in a study of blood T cell repertoires in COVID-19. Generated by immunoSEQ multiplex PCR, the TCRdb table keeps only in-frame clones and is missing some. The data contain 250,000 or so clones, roughly 86% of them seen just once; the ten biggest clones take up more than 9%. The sample comprised peripheral blood. The receptors stem from a man aged 80 or over with acute or convalescent COVID-19.

The V call is TRBV19, the J call TRBJ1-2, with D possibly being TRBD1 (6 bases). The germline CDR1 and CDR2 sequences are LNHDA and SQIVND (reference sequence). The CDR3 covers 14 residues. V was cut by 1 base and J by 7 bases, with 13 bases left in between. The CDR3 nucleotides are TGTGCCAGTAGTATAGTGGCGGGGGCGGTTGGCTACACCTTC. Amino acid sequence: CASSIVAGAVGYTF.

This clone came up once. The CDR3: CATSDSGTSGSEQFF. The CDR3 DNA reads TGTGCCACCAGTGATTCCGGGACTAGCGGCAGTGAGCAGTTCTTC. This rearrangement joins TRBV24-1 to TRBJ2-1; 11 nucleotides match TRBD2. The trim removed 2 bases at V and 9 bases at J, leaving 5 bases unmatched. Per germline, CDR1 KGHDR and CDR2 SFDVKD. CDR3 length: 15 amino acids.

The V and J genes are TRBV5-1 and TRBJ2-1; no clear D. V lost 4 bases to trimming and J lost 15 bases, with 14 bases between them. Germline V gives CDR1 SGHRS, CDR2 YFSETQ. The CDR3 has 11 amino acids. The CDR3 DNA follows: TGCGCCAGCAGCCCTGGTGGCAGGCGGTTCTTC. This translates into CASSPGGRRFF.

The chain combines TRBV3-1 (or the pseudogene TRBV3-2) with TRBJ2-2; 7 nucleotides match TRBD1. Germline V gene data show CDR1 as LGHDT and CDR2 as YNNKEL (reference sequence). The junction had 10 bases not matched to a gene; V was cut back by 4 bases and J by 5 bases. The CDR3 totals 16 residues. The CDR3 DNA is TGTGCCAGCAGCCTTTGGGCCCTACAGGGGACCGGGGAGCTGTTTTTT. Translated: CASSLWALQGTGELFF.

Only one count was recorded for this clone. CDR3: CATSPRTGKTGELFF. CDR3 nucleotide sequence: TGTGCCACCAGCCCTAGGACAGGGAAGACCGGGGAGCTGTTTTTT. The chain couples TRBV15 to TRBJ2-2; the match to TRBD1 covers 8 bases. CDR3 length equals 15 residues. Germline loops: CDR1 LNHNV, CDR2 YYDKDF (reference sequence). Trimming took 5 bases from V and 5 from J; bases not matched to a gene: 7.

This chain links TRBV28 with TRBJ1-4; D might be TRBD1 (6 bases). The CDR3 runs to 15 residues. Looked up from germline, CDR1 is MDHEN and CDR2 is SYDVKM. Trimming took off 5 bases at V and 7 bases at J, with 17 bases between the two ends. The CDR3 spells CASSTYRVDGEKLFF. Here the CDR3 DNA reads TGTGCCAGCAGTACCTACAGGGTGGACGGTGAAAAACTGTTTTTT. The whole variable domain, remainder taken from reference TRBV28 and TRBJ1-4, is DVKVTQSSRYLVKRTGEKVFLECVQDMDHENMFWYRQDPGLGLRLIYFSYDVKMKEKGDIPEGYSVSREKKERFSLILESASTNQTSMYLCASSTYRVDGEKLFFGSGTQLSVL.

V usage is TRBV3-1 (or the pseudogene TRBV3-2) and J usage is TRBJ1-4, with TRBD1 identical over 8 bases. With V trimmed by 4 bases and J by 5 bases, 9 bases remained unmatched. Germline V lookup: CDR1 LGHDT, CDR2 YNNKEL (reference sequence). This CDR3 contains 16 residues. The CDR3 sequence is CASSPHTGQGNEKLFF. CDR3 DNA sequence: TGTGCCAGCAGCCCTCACACAGGACAGGGAAATGAAAAACTGTTTTTT.

The rearrangement links TRBV7-9 to TRBJ1-1; D is unresolved. Germline V gene sequence: CDR1 SEHNR, CDR2 FQNEAQ (reference sequence). CDR3 length: 15 residues. V shed 2 bases and J shed 0 bases, with 10 bases lying between them. CDR3 nucleotides: TGTGCCAGCAGCTTACCCTTCCGGGTGAACACTGAAGCTTTCTTT. This translates into CASSLPFRVNTEAFF.

This clone was observed a handful of times. The V call is TRBV5-6, the J call TRBJ1-2; TRBD1 aligns across 9 bases. V gave up 4 bases and J gave up 4 bases; unmatched junction bases: 2. This CDR3 is built from 13 residues. Germline values: CDR1 SGHDT, CDR2 YYEEEE. CDR3 DNA: TGTGCCAGCAGCCCGGACAGGGGCTATGGCTACACCTTC. This encodes CASSPDRGYGYTF.

About this clone: A read error may produce the germline difference seen at one junction end. The chain combines TRBV9 with TRBJ1-1; D possibly corresponds to TRBD1 (6 bases). From germline, CDR1 is SGDLS and CDR2 YYNGEE. CDR3 size: 16 residues. In nucleotides, the CDR3 is TGTGCCAGCAGCGTAGGCATTGACAGGCTGAAAACTGAAGCTTTCTTT. It encodes CASSVGIDRLKTEAFF.

This CDR3 is CASSLLDRGHGYTF. DNA for the CDR3: TGTGCCAGCAGCTTACTAGACAGGGGGCATGGCTACACCTTC. This chain links TRBV7-9 with TRBJ1-2; 10 nucleotides match TRBD1. The V gene end was trimmed by 2 bases and the J gene end by 6 bases; junction bases not matched to a gene: 3. The CDR3 has 14 amino acids. The germline V gene has CDR1 SEHNR and CDR2 FQNEAQ (reference sequence).

The chain recombines TRBV5-1 with TRBJ1-3; TRBD1 aligns across 11 bases. Per germline, CDR1 SGHRS and CDR2 YFSETQ. This CDR3 has 15 residues. Unmatched junction bases numbered 2, after V lost 4 bases and J lost 2 bases. The CDR3 sequence is CASSQGQGAGNTIYF. The CDR3, as DNA: TGCGCCAGCAGCCAGGGACAGGGGGCTGGAAACACCATATATTTT. Combining the CDR3 with reference TRBV5-1 and TRBJ1-3 gives the whole variable domain KAGVTQTPRYLIKTRGQQVTLSCSPISGHRSVSWYQQTPGQGLQFLFEYFSETQRNKGNFPGRFSGRQFSNSRSEMNVSTLELGDSALYLCASSQGQGAGNTIYFGEGSWLTVV.

In its sample, this clone was seen once. The chain carries TRBV7-9 and TRBJ1-1; 8 bases map to TRBD1. The CDR3 totals 15 residues. V dropped 5 bases and J dropped 4; count of bases not matched to a gene: 9. From germline, CDR1 is SEHNR and CDR2 FQNEAQ (reference sequence). The CDR3 spells CASSQGAGGLTEAFF. The CDR3, as DNA: TGTGCCAGCAGCCAGGGGGCCGGGGGGCTCACTGAAGCTTTCTTT.

The chain joins TRBV20-1 to TRBJ2-3; the match to TRBD1 covers 9 bases. With 3 bases clipped from V and 1 base from J, the junction kept 8 bases outside the gene matches. The germline CDR1 and CDR2 sequences are DFQATT and SNEGSKA (reference sequence). The CDR3 loop spans 16 amino acids. CDR3 nucleotides: TGCAGTGCTAGTGACACACAGGGGGCCCGCACAGATACGCAGTATTTT. Its protein product is CSASDTQGARTDTQYF.

V is TRBV4-2 and J is TRBJ1-2; D unclear. Trimming left V 1 base short and J 7 bases short, with 22 bases between. There are 17 residues in the CDR3. Germline CDR1 LGHNA, CDR2 YNFKEQ. The CDR3 region has the DNA TGTGCCAGCAGCCAAGCGGAGGTCGGAGGTCCACAAGGTGGCTACACCTTC. As protein: CASSQAEVGGPQGGYTF.

The rearrangement uses TRBV14 and TRBJ1-5; possibly TRBD1 for D (5 bases). The CDR3 extends over 16 amino acids. The germline gives CDR1 SGHDN, CDR2 FVKESK. Trimming removed 4 bases at V and 1 base at J, with 14 bases between. Here the CDR3 DNA reads TGTGCCAGCAGCCCTTCGGGGGGTGTAAGCAATCAGCCCCAGCATTTT. It codes for CASSPSGGVSNQPQHF.

The rearrangement joins TRBV18 to TRBJ1-2, with D unresolved. The V and J ends lost 2 bases and 4 bases respectively, with 14 bases between them. Per germline, CDR1 KGHSH and CDR2 LQKENI. The CDR3 extends over 15 amino acids. The CDR3 DNA sequence: TGTGCCAGCTCACCAATAGAGTCCATCTCCTATGGCTACACCTTC. It codes for CASSPIESISYGYTF.

V gene TRBV7-9 combines with J gene TRBJ2-2; 8 bases are shared with TRBD1. CDR1 SEHNR and CDR2 FQNEAQ come from the germline V gene (reference sequence). V lost 7 bases to trimming and J lost 2 bases; unmatched junction nucleotides: 9. The CDR3 length is 16 residues. The CDR3 is CASTKATGANTGELFF. CDR3 DNA sequence: TGTGCCAGCACCAAAGCGACAGGGGCCAACACCGGGGAGCTGTTTTTT.

This rearrangement joins TRBV25-1 to TRBJ2-3, with 8 bases aligning to TRBD2. The CDR3 consists of 14 residues. Germline-derived CDR1 and CDR2 are MGHDK and SYGVNS. J gave up 1 base and V 6 bases, and 3 bases lay outside the gene matches. The CDR3 reads CASRLGLGTDTQYF. CDR3 nucleotides: TGTGCCAGCAGACTGGGACTAGGCACAGATACGCAGTATTTT.

This sequence joins TRBV6-5 and TRBJ2-7, with 7 bases matching TRBD1. V shed 7 bases, J shed 7 bases, and the junction held 7 bases outside the gene matches. This CDR3 is 12 amino acids long. The germline CDR1 and CDR2 sequences are MNHEY and SVGAGI. CDR3 DNA sequence: TGTGCCAGCACTTTACAGGGGCGAGAGCAGTACTTC. Its translation: CASTLQGREQYF.

This chain links TRBV3-1 (or the pseudogene TRBV3-2) with TRBJ1-5; D is possibly TRBD1 (5 bases). With 1 base removed from V and 7 bases from J, the gap between germline ends came to 11 bases. CDR1 is LGHDT and CDR2 is YNNKEL in the germline V gene (reference sequence). The CDR3 is made up of 14 amino acids. CDR3 DNA sequence: TGTGCCAGCAGCCAAGGCAGGGATTGGCAGCCCCAGCATTTT. Translated: CASSQGRDWQPQHF.

This chain joins TRBV2 and TRBJ2-3; the D gene is possibly TRBD2 (7 bases). V lost 8 bases and J lost 6, with 15 bases in between. CDR1 SNHLY and CDR2 FYNNEI come from the germline V gene. The CDR3 is 13 residues long. CDR3 DNA: TGTGCCAGCGCGGGGGCCCCAGGGGATACGCAGTATTTT. It is translated as CASAGAPGDTQYF.

This clone was seen only a few times. Other DNA variants within this sample encode the same CDR3. This chain joins TRBV4-2 and TRBJ2-7; TRBD1 matches at 9 bases. Germline V lookup: CDR1 LGHNA, CDR2 YNFKEQ. This CDR3 region has 14 residues. V lost 3 bases to trimming and J lost 2 bases; unmatched junction nucleotides: 2. For the CDR3, the DNA is TGTGCCAGCAGCCAGGGACAGGGCACCTACGAGCAGTACTTC. It yields the protein CASSQGQGTYEQYF.